This entry features one TCR beta chain sequence. Antigen unknown. Indicated time point: persistent/refractory GD, antithyroid drugs over 5 years with positive TRAb. RNA isolated from PBMCs was used to make the TCR library. The data derive from a study of regulatory T cells in long-lasting Graves disease. Overall study findings and caveats: In persistent patients, shared public clonotypes (roughly 2,800) outnumbered those in new patients (approximately 880). Persistent disease was associated with favored TRBV28 usage and with favored use of TRBJ1-2 and TRBJ2-5.

V lost 2 bases, J lost 4 bases, and 27 bases lay in between. The germline CDR1 and CDR2 sequences are MNHEY and SVGEGT. This CDR3 region has 20 residues. Construction of the TCR beta libraries employed iRepertoire HTBI primers in conjunction with Arm-PCR of CDR3 regions. MiXCR was run by TCRdb on the multiplex PCR reads, yielding one entry per CDR3 protein. The table shows approximately 400,000 distinct CDR3 sequences, with around 20% occurring only once. The specimen was peripheral blood mononuclear cells (PBMCs), collected when the disease was refractory, from a patient treated with antithyroid drugs. The receptor comes from a female donor with Graves disease. J is TRBJ2-1 and V is TRBV6-2 or TRBV6-3, with D maybe TRBD1 (7 bases). The CDR3 sequence: CASSYPSGGRRDPKYNEQFF. In DNA form, the CDR3 reads TGTGCCAGCAGTTACCCTTCAGGGGGTAGGCGGGATCCAAAGTACAATGAGCAGTTCTTC.